A single sample is the source of the 8 T cell receptor beta chains below, sequenced in a study of cytomegalovirus exposure and HLA in healthy donors. Both 60 Vbeta primers and 13 Jbeta primers went into the PCR. Data came from immunoSEQ multiplex PCR; TCRdb stores just in-frame clones and leaves some out. In all, the sample yields about 150,000 clones. Sequencing input: PBMCs. These receptors all stem from a man aged 30-40 years in good health and CMV-seronegative.

About this clone itself: Other nucleotide sequences from this sample produce the same CDR3. J is TRBJ2-7 and V is TRBV6-5, with TRBD2 matching 8 bases. V lost 6 bases, J lost 2 bases, and 6 bases stayed unmatched. CDR3 length equals 14 residues. Germline CDR1 reads MNHEY; CDR2 reads SVGAGI. In DNA, the CDR3 is TGTGCCAGCAGACGTACTAGCGGCGCCTACGAGCAGTACTTC. It codes for CASRRTSGAYEQYF.

V is TRBV5-5 and J is TRBJ2-3, with 7 bases that match TRBD1. CDR3 length equals 16 residues. V trimming: 2 bases; J trimming: 9 bases; junction bases outside the gene matches: 15. The germline V gene encodes CDR1 SGHKS and CDR2 YYEKEE (reference sequence). Here the CDR3 DNA reads TGTGCCAGCAGCTTACAGGGGACGGGATACACCTACACGCAGTATTTT. Translation gives CASSLQGTGYTYTQYF. Together with reference TRBV5-5 and TRBJ2-3, the CDR3 gives the full variable domain: DAGVTQSPTHLIKTRGQQVTLRCSPISGHKSVSWYQQVLGQGPQFIFQYYEKEERGRGNFPDRFSARQFPNYSSELNVNALLLGDSALYLCASSLQGTGYTYTQYFGPGTRLTVL.

This sequence joins TRBV29-1 and TRBJ1-1; TRBD1 agrees at 9 bases. Germline V gene sequence: CDR1 SQVTM, CDR2 ANQGSEA. The J segment lost 3 bases and the V segment lost 8 bases, leaving 4 bases of the junction unmatched. CDR3 length: 12 residues. The CDR3 sequence: CSSDRGYTEAFF. In nucleotides, the CDR3 is TGCAGCTCCGACAGGGGGTACACTGAAGCTTTCTTT.

The V call is TRBV4-1, the J call TRBJ1-2; the D is unclear. There are 12 residues in the CDR3. Trimming pared 5 bases from V and 5 bases from J, leaving 9 bases between. CDR1 and CDR2 from the germline V gene are MGHRA and YSYEKL. The CDR3 coding sequence is TGCGCCAGCAGCTCCCTCACTTATGGCTACACCTTC. Its translation is CASSSLTYGYTF.

This sequence joins TRBV19 and TRBJ1-5, with 11 bases identical to TRBD1. CDR3 length: 17 amino acids. V was clipped by 4 bases and J by 5 bases; unmatched bases: 10. Germline lookup yields CDR1 LNHDA and CDR2 SQIVND (reference sequence). The CDR3 here is CASSTSRDRGRHQPQHF. CDR3 sequence (DNA): TGTGCCAGTAGTACGTCCCGGGACAGGGGGAGGCATCAGCCCCAGCATTTT.

This sequence joins TRBV10-3 and TRBJ2-1; TRBD2 matches at 9 bases. Germline CDR1 reads ENHRY; CDR2 reads SYGVKD. The CDR3 has 14 amino acids. Trimming took 8 bases from V and 13 from J; bases not matched to a gene: 15. The CDR3, as DNA: TGTGCCATCTCCCTCGGGACTAGCAGTGGGGGACAGTTCTTC. It is translated as CAISLGTSSGGQFF.

This CDR3 is CASSYSSGRGFHEQYF. Here the CDR3 DNA reads TGTGCCAGCAGTTACTCGAGCGGGAGAGGATTCCACGAGCAGTACTTC. The V and J genes are TRBV6-5 and TRBJ2-7; 8 positions agree with TRBD2. CDR1 and CDR2 from the germline V gene are MNHEY and SVGAGI. V trimming: 0 bases; J trimming: 5 bases; junction bases outside the gene matches: 9. The CDR3 contains 16 residues.

The genes are TRBV2 and TRBJ1-1; 9 nucleotides align to TRBD1. In germline, CDR1 is SNHLY, CDR2 FYNNEI. The V gene end was trimmed by 4 bases and the J gene end by 3 bases; junction bases not matched to a gene: 3. The CDR3 is made up of 14 amino acids. CDR3 nucleotide sequence: TGTGCCAGCAGTGGAACAGGGGGCGACACTGAAGCTTTCTTT. This encodes CASSGTGGDTEAFF.